The 10 T cell receptor beta chains below were found in one sample sequenced in a study of CD8+ T cells in alopecia areata. The treatment here: oral pan-JAK inhibitor, 5-10 mg twice daily. RNA extraction and reverse transcription yielded cDNA as sequencing template. Sequencing used immunoSEQ multiplex PCR; TCRdb keeps in-frame clones, though not all of them. The sample includes some 210,000 clones, 66% of them seen just once. Sample: CD4+ T cells sorted from blood, taken between weeks 44 and 45, from a patient treated with tofacitinib. Every receptor here comes from a human donor with alopecia areata.

The J gene is TRBJ1-5, the V gene TRBV5-1; D is perhaps TRBD1 (5 bases). With 3 bases removed from V and 1 base from J, the gap between germline ends came to 5 bases. The germline V gene has CDR1 SGHRS and CDR2 YFSETQ. The CDR3 sequence is 13 residues long. The CDR3 loop is CASSWDSNQPQHF. The CDR3, as DNA: TGCGCCAGCAGCTGGGACAGCAATCAGCCCCAGCATTTT.

The chain combines TRBV29-1 with TRBJ2-2; D remains unclear. With 4 bases removed from V and 2 bases from J, the gap between germline ends came to 8 bases. CDR1 is SQVTM, CDR2 ANQGSEA, per germline. The CDR3 is 13 residues long. CDR3 in amino acids: CSVGEPNTGELFF. The CDR3 region has the DNA TGCAGCGTTGGTGAACCTAACACCGGGGAGCTGTTTTTT.

The V call is TRBV30, the J call TRBJ1-1, with 7 bases fitting TRBD1. Germline-derived CDR1 and CDR2 are GTSNPN and SVGIG (reference sequence). V shed 1 base and J 1 base; nucleotides not matched to a gene: 3. The CDR3 totals 14 residues. This CDR3 is CAWSGQGPNTEAFF. CDR3 bases: TGTGCCTGGAGTGGACAGGGACCGAACACTGAAGCTTTCTTT.

The chain couples TRBV30 to TRBJ1-3; possible D gene TRBD1, 6 bases. The CDR3 covers 13 residues. Trimming removed 3 bases at V and 2 bases at J, with 8 bases between. CDR1 GTSNPN and CDR2 SVGIG come from the germline V gene (reference sequence). The CDR3 DNA is TGTGCCTGGAGAGCAGGGGCTGGAAACACCATATATTTT. Translated, it gives CAWRAGAGNTIYF.

This clone was seen more than once but under ten times. V is TRBV9 and J is TRBJ1-1, with TRBD1 matching 10 bases. V lost 3 bases to trimming and J lost 2 bases; unmatched junction nucleotides: 16. Germline lookup yields CDR1 SGDLS and CDR2 YYNGEE. The CDR3 has 19 amino acids. The CDR3 region has the DNA TGTGCCAGCAGCGCCAACCTTGGCGGGACAGGGGCCTTAAACACTGAAGCTTTCTTT. As protein: CASSANLGGTGALNTEAFF. The full variable domain, rest sourced from reference TRBV9 and TRBJ1-1, is DSGVTQTPKHLITATGQRVTLRCSPRSGDLSVYWYQQSLDQGLQFLIQYYNGEERAKGNILERFSAQQFPDLHSELNLSSLELGDSALYFCASSANLGGTGALNTEAFFGQGTRLTVV.

V gene TRBV11-2 combines with J gene TRBJ2-1; the D is unclear. The CDR3 has 11 amino acids. Germline CDR1 reads SGHAT; CDR2 reads FQNNGV. Between the trimmed V and J ends, which lost 5 bases and 8 bases, there was a span of 7 bases. DNA of the CDR3: TGTGCCAGCAGCCCAGACCATGAGCAGTTCTTC. Encoded protein: CASSPDHEQFF.

The gene calls are TRBV5-6 and TRBJ2-1; maybe TRBD2 (6 bases). CDR1 and CDR2 (germline): SGHDT, YYEEEE. V was clipped by 0 bases and J by 2 bases, with 15 bases between them. The CDR3 loop spans 17 amino acids. In nucleotides, the CDR3 is TGTGCCAGCAGCTTGGGGTCCGAGGGACTCCCCTACAATGAGCAGTTCTTC. This codes for CASSLGSEGLPYNEQFF.

The chain carries TRBV10-1 and TRBJ2-2; 10 bases align to TRBD2. Losses at the gene ends were 5 bases for V and 4 bases for J; bases not matched to a gene: 4. CDR1 and CDR2 (germline): WNHNN, SYGVQD (reference sequence). This CDR3 is 15 amino acids long. The CDR3 bases are TGCGCCAGCAGTCGGACTAGCGGAGCCACCGGGGAGCTGTTTTTT. This encodes CASSRTSGATGELFF.

This clone came up a few times. The V and J genes are TRBV29-1 and TRBJ1-1; 7 bases are a match to TRBD1. Germline assignment: CDR1 SQVTM and CDR2 ANQGSEA. The CDR3 consists of 12 residues. Germline trimming cut 5 bases from V and 7 bases from J; bases unmatched to any gene: 7. The CDR3 loop is CSVRRGQGEAFF. CDR3 nucleotide sequence: TGCAGCGTTAGAAGGGGGCAAGGTGAAGCTTTCTTT.

This clone was found a few times. The V call is TRBV19, the J call TRBJ1-5, with D unresolved. The CDR3 is 13 amino acids. Trimming removed 6 bases from V and 3 bases from J, with 9 bases in between. Per the germline V gene, CDR1 is LNHDA and CDR2 is SQIVND (reference sequence). CDR3 amino acids: CASRGEANQPQHF. The CDR3 DNA follows: TGTGCCAGTAGGGGAGAGGCCAATCAGCCCCAGCATTTT.